The 24 T cell receptor beta chains below were found in one sample sequenced in a study of post-analysis software for immune sequencing data. Points from the study as a whole: Five or six TRBV segments were more frequent in patients than controls; TRBV5-6, TRBV5-1 and TRBV20-1 belonged to this group.

Unique molecular identifiers were carried by the TCR beta cDNA libraries. TCRdb re-called the PCR reads through MiXCR, storing one row per CDR3 protein. The sample has about 810,000 distinct CDR3 sequences; roughly half are singletons. Their antigen targets remain unknown. The sample was blood. Receptors were obtained from a girl aged 5-17 years with multiple sclerosis.

The table lists this clonotype with a few counts. The V gene is TRBV2, the J gene TRBJ2-5, with D possibly being TRBD2 (6 bases). V was cut by 6 bases and J by 5 bases, with 13 bases left in between. The germline V gene encodes CDR1 SNHLY and CDR2 FYNNEI. The CDR3 has 13 amino acids. CDR3 nucleotide sequence: TGTGCCAGCAGCGCAGGGAGGATGGAGACCCAGTACTTC. This encodes CASSAGRMETQYF.

The chain combines TRBV7-2 with TRBJ2-3; the match to TRBD2 covers 13 bases. The CDR3 extends over 18 amino acids. V was pared by 1 base and J by 7 bases, with 11 bases of the junction left unmatched. Germline V gives CDR1 SGHTA, CDR2 FQGNSA. CDR3 loop: CASSLGGLRTSGGYTQYF. DNA of the CDR3: TGTGCCAGCAGCTTAGGGGGTCTCAGGACTAGCGGGGGCTATACGCAGTATTTT. Drawing the rest from reference TRBV7-2 and TRBJ2-3, the complete variable domain is GAGVSQSPSNKVTEKGKDVELRCDPISGHTALYWYRQSLGQGLEFLIYFQGNSAPDKSGLPSDRFSAERTGGSVSTLTIQRTQQEDSAVYLCASSLGGLRTSGGYTQYFGPGTRLTVL.

This chain links TRBV12-3 or TRBV12-4 with TRBJ2-1, with a tentative D call TRBD1 (6 bases). V shed 3 bases and J shed 7 bases, with 10 bases lying between them. The CDR3 has 13 amino acids. The CDR3 DNA is TGTGCCAGCAGTTTCAGGACAGCTAATGAGCAGTTCTTC. This sequence encodes CASSFRTANEQFF.

V is TRBV6-5 and J is TRBJ2-7; the D gene is possibly TRBD2 (5 bases). V lost 0 bases, J lost 3 bases, and 9 bases lay in between. CDR1 is MNHEY and CDR2 is SVGAGI in the germline V gene. CDR3 length: 14 amino acids. The CDR3 is CASSYSLGGYEQYF. DNA for the CDR3: TGTGCCAGCAGTTACTCGCTAGGAGGCTACGAGCAGTACTTC.

This clonotype was seen only a few times. V gene TRBV20-1 combines with J gene TRBJ1-1; D may be TRBD1 (6 bases). Germline V CDR1 and CDR2: DFQATT, SNEGSKA (reference sequence). V lost 1 base, J lost 0 bases, and 6 bases lay in between. CDR3 size: 13 residues. The CDR3 region has the DNA TGCAGTGCTAGAGGGACAGTGAACACTGAAGCTTTCTTT. Its protein product is CSARGTVNTEAFF.

The chain uses TRBV5-1 and TRBJ2-1; TRBD1 agrees at 7 bases. V dropped 0 bases and J dropped 9; count of bases not matched to a gene: 3. This CDR3 spans 13 amino acids. Germline assignment: CDR1 SGHRS and CDR2 YFSETQ. The CDR3 is CASSLDRGTEQFF. The CDR3 nucleotides read TGCGCCAGCAGCTTGGACAGGGGTACTGAGCAGTTCTTC.

This clonotype was observed a handful of times. This chain joins TRBV24-1 and TRBJ2-7; TRBD1 matches at 9 bases. CDR3 size: 20 residues. Trimming at V came to 4 bases and at J to 3 bases, leaving 21 bases not matched to a gene. Germline CDR1 KGHDR, CDR2 SFDVKD. For the CDR3, the DNA is TGTGCCACCAGTGACCCATACCGGGACAGGGAAGTTCCTAGGATCTACGAGCAGTACTTC. This encodes CATSDPYRDREVPRIYEQYF.

The chain carries TRBV6-5 and TRBJ2-1; TRBD1 aligns across 8 bases. From germline, CDR1 is MNHEY and CDR2 SVGAGI. V shed 6 bases and J 4 bases; nucleotides not matched to a gene: 8. The CDR3 runs to 15 residues. The DNA of the CDR3 is TGTGCCAGCAGGGGATGGACAGGGAATTACAATGAGCAGTTCTTC. It encodes CASRGWTGNYNEQFF.

The chain is built from TRBV5-1 and TRBJ2-7, with 10 bases that match TRBD2. The CDR3 length is 14 residues. Germline V gene sequence: CDR1 SGHRS, CDR2 YFSETQ. V shed 4 bases, J shed 4 bases, and the junction held 5 bases outside the gene matches. The CDR3 DNA is TGCGCCAGCAGCCCGGAGACTAGCGGGTACGAGCAGTACTTC. It translates to CASSPETSGYEQYF.

The count of this clonotype is one. The chain uses TRBV15 and TRBJ2-3; D possibly corresponds to TRBD1 (5 bases). This CDR3 has 14 residues. Per the germline V gene, CDR1 is LNHNV and CDR2 is YYDKDF (reference sequence). V lost 1 base to trimming and J lost 1 base, with 6 bases between them. This CDR3 reads CATSRAQGTDTQYF. CDR3 DNA sequence: TGTGCCACCAGCAGAGCACAGGGCACAGATACGCAGTATTTT.

The gene calls are TRBV10-3 and TRBJ2-5, with D tentatively TRBD1 (8 bases). The V end was cut by 4 bases, the J end by 2 bases, with 17 bases between. Germline V gene data show CDR1 as ENHRY and CDR2 as SYGVKD. This CDR3 has 16 amino acids. CDR3 sequence (DNA): TGTGCCATCAGTGCTCCCGACAGGGGAGGGCAAGAGACCCAGTACTTC. It specifies CAISAPDRGGQETQYF.

The CDR3 bases are TGCAGTGCTAGGGAGGGGTTTTACAATGAGCAGTTCTTC. It specifies CSAREGFYNEQFF. The chain couples TRBV20-1 to TRBJ2-1, with D perhaps TRBD2 (6 bases). V was cut by 3 bases and J by 4 bases, with 10 bases left in between. The CDR3 has 13 residues. Germline-derived CDR1 and CDR2 are DFQATT and SNEGSKA (reference sequence).

About this clonotype itself: The DNA is left out, because the CDR3 cannot be placed on it with certainty; the CDR3 is given as TCRdb lists it. V gene TRBV5-1 combines with J gene TRBJ2-3; TRBD1 is the table's D call, not checked against the DNA. Germline CDR1 and CDR2: SGHRS and YFSETQ. The CDR3 length is 20 residues, termini included. CDR3 loop: CASSSTNYNEQFFGGDTQYF.

The V call is TRBV20-1, the J call TRBJ2-3, with D unclear. Deletions cut 1 base from V and 2 bases from J, with 7 bases between. Germline V gives CDR1 DFQATT, CDR2 SNEGSKA (reference sequence). The CDR3 sequence is 13 residues long. This CDR3 is CSARAGPTDTQYF. DNA for the CDR3: TGCAGTGCTAGAGCGGGCCCCACAGATACGCAGTATTTT.

The V and J genes are TRBV6-5 and TRBJ2-7; no definite D call. The CDR3 totals 13 residues. V was trimmed by 2 bases and J by 2 bases, leaving 7 bases between them. Germline CDR1 is MNHEY and CDR2 is SVGAGI. The CDR3 region is CASSYGMTYEQYF. CDR3 sequence (DNA): TGTGCCAGCAGTTACGGGATGACCTACGAGCAGTACTTC.

V usage is TRBV5-6 and J usage is TRBJ2-3; 8 bases map to TRBD1. The germline gives CDR1 SGHDT, CDR2 YYEEEE. V was pared by 1 base and J by 0 bases, with 16 bases of the junction left unmatched. This CDR3 comprises 20 residues. DNA of the CDR3: TGTGCCAGCAGCTTGTTTTTCCAGGGGGCGAGAATTGCTAGCACAGATACGCAGTATTTT. Its protein product is CASSLFFQGARIASTDTQYF.

The sample holds a few counts of this clonotype. The chain has TRBV12-3 or TRBV12-4 and TRBJ2-7; D perhaps matches TRBD2 (6 bases). This CDR3 region has 14 residues. Between the trimmed V and J ends, which lost 5 bases and 7 bases, there was a span of 18 bases. DNA for the CDR3: TGTGCCAGCAGTAGGACTAATCCCCAGGGTGAGCAGTACTTC. Residues: CASSRTNPQGEQYF.

This rearrangement joins TRBV20-1 to TRBJ2-3; perhaps TRBD1 as D (5 bases). The CDR3 loop spans 15 amino acids. The ends were cut back, 3 bases at V and 0 bases at J, with 13 bases in the middle. The germline V gene encodes CDR1 DFQATT and CDR2 SNEGSKA (reference sequence). The CDR3 DNA reads TGCAGTGCTAGGCTCCCCAGGGTTAGCACAGATACGCAGTATTTT. Protein: CSARLPRVSTDTQYF.

The rearrangement links TRBV29-1 to TRBJ1-1, with D perhaps TRBD1 (6 bases). The germline CDR1 and CDR2 sequences are SQVTM and ANQGSEA. V was trimmed by 3 bases and J by 4 bases, leaving 15 bases between them. The length of the CDR3 is 14 residues. The DNA for the CDR3 is TGCAGCGTTGACACAGGGTTGGCGAGCACTGAAGCTTTCTTT. Its translation is CSVDTGLASTEAFF.

The gene calls are TRBV24-1 and TRBJ2-5; D call uncertain. The end of the DNA is better explained by TRBJ2-7, so the J call may be wrong. CDR1 and CDR2 (germline): KGHDR, SFDVKD. The CDR3 is 12 amino acids. CDR3 residues: CATSDPRYEQYF. The CDR3 DNA follows: TGTGCCACCAGTGACCCCAGGTACGAGCAGTACTTC.

A single count supports this clonotype. J is TRBJ1-2 and V is TRBV5-1; 9 positions match TRBD1. The CDR3 totals 16 residues. The germline gives CDR1 SGHRS, CDR2 YFSETQ. The trim removed 4 bases at V and 3 bases at J, leaving 10 bases unmatched. The chain's CDR3 is CASSRGQGVFDYGYTF. As DNA, the CDR3 is TGCGCCAGCAGCAGGGGACAGGGCGTCTTTGACTATGGCTACACCTTC.

The chain recombines TRBV20-1 with TRBJ2-3; TRBD2 matches 11 bases. With V trimmed by 6 bases and J by 1 base, 9 bases remained unmatched. The CDR3 consists of 16 residues. Germline CDR1 is DFQATT and CDR2 is SNEGSKA (reference sequence). The CDR3 loop reads CSARLNSGGGTDTQYF. DNA of the CDR3: TGCAGTGCCCGGTTGAATAGCGGGGGGGGCACAGATACGCAGTATTTT.

The chain employs TRBV20-1 and TRBJ2-5; 7 bases are shared with TRBD2. V shed 4 bases, J shed 5 bases, and the junction held 4 bases outside the gene matches. From germline, CDR1 is DFQATT and CDR2 SNEGSKA (reference sequence). The CDR3 has 12 amino acids. The CDR3 bases are TGCAGTGCTATGGGTAGCGGGGAGACCCAGTACTTC. Encoded protein: CSAMGSGETQYF.

The table lists this clonotype with a few counts. The CDR3 DNA follows: TGTGCCTCAACTAGTAGCACAGATACGCAGTATTTT. This codes for CASTSSTDTQYF. V usage is TRBV10-3 and J usage is TRBJ2-3; a weak D match, TRBD2 (5 bases). This CDR3 region has 12 residues. V lost 11 bases and J lost 0, with 9 bases in between. Germline-derived CDR1 and CDR2 are ENHRY and SYGVKD.